The present TCR beta chain was sequenced within a study of blood T cell repertoires in COVID-19 (dated by TCRdb to 2019 to 2021). Context from the whole study: Samples covering the acute and convalescent phases of COVID-19 were provided by collaborators in the United States, Italy and Spain. Deeply sampled blood TCRbeta repertoires from subjects exposed to, actively infected with, or recovered from COVID-19 were included in the dataset. A freely available public database, intended as a resource for researchers studying the immune response to SARS-CoV-2, is where the repertoires were released. HLA class I and class II types, where available, came from metadata supplied by the sample provider rather than from assay-based typing. Samples came from the ongoing ImmuneRACE study (first 160 participants) plus 1,254 subjects from 6 global collaborators. The material from the prospective study consisted of cDNA or gDNA derived from T cells, B-cell-depleted T cells, or PBMCs. The sample metadata nearly always contained a de-identified subject ID, COVID-19 status, age in years and sex. General findings and caveats noted by the study authors: The quantity of clinical and demographic metadata differed by source and by participant and was supplied without curation.

The immunoSEQ Assay, a bias-controlled multiplex PCR, was used to amplify TCRbeta CDR3 regions from genomic DNA. On the study's bioinformatics: Within the assay, amplification of reference gene primers was used to estimate how many nucleated cells each sample contained. Sequence reads were collapsed and filtered to measure the absolute abundance of every unique TCRbeta CDR3 rearrangement. For each sample, productive Simpson clonality was calculated as the square root of Simpson's diversity index over productive rearrangements. In TCRdb, the immuneACCESS table is reduced to in-frame sequences with V and J assigned. These tables do not hold every clone; where another copy was compared, an unresolved V gene accounts for under half, and the others remain unexplained. V and J calls plus clone size are reproduced from that table; the DNA served to infer D and trimming. This sample has 450,000 or so clones in its table, and over 85% of those were observed once. The ten largest clones take up approximately 0.92% of the sample.

One collaborating source in Seattle enrolled patients while the patients were actively infected and followed the patients over time throughout the course of disease. Collaborating institutions collected whole blood in K2EDTA tubes following their own protocols. For TCRbeta analysis, collaborators shipped samples as frozen whole blood, isolated PBMCs, or DNA extracted from either of those sample types. On this clone itself: Its recognized antigen is unknown. Base qualities were left out, and no much larger clone turns up one base away.

The sequence was obtained from a man aged 18 to 29 with COVID-19, enrolled during active disease. The source material was peripheral blood.

The CDR3: CASSQGDEKLFF. The nucleotide sequence is TGCGCCAGCAGCCAAGGAGATGAAAAACTGTTTTTT. The sequence joins TRBV4-1 to TRBJ1-4; confidence is insufficient to name the D gene. The CDR3, cysteine through phenylalanine, is 12 amino acids long. Only the CDR3 DNA stays, 36 bases, in frame from base 1. The CDR1 and CDR2 encoded by the germline V gene are MGHRA and YSYEKL. V and J are truncated by 1 base and 6 bases respectively, leaving an intervening sequence of 3 bases.